The clone carrying this T cell receptor beta chain was recorded a few times. This sample was included in a study of human T cells and chemical hapten exposure. Study in general: Weekly diphenylcyclopropenone doses were given to patients' scalps across the approximately 23-week study.

Time point noted: patch test 1, 2 weeks after DPC sensitization. Treatment meaning: therapeutic diphenylcyclopropenone sensitization with weekly scalp DPC. The length of the CDR3 is 16 residues. V trimming: 7 bases; J trimming: 0 bases; junction bases outside the gene matches: 4. Looked up from germline, CDR1 is KGHDR and CDR2 is SFDVKD. Original processing methods: Samples had a median of 95,638 TCRs, ranging roughly 23,224 to 700,000. In TCRdb, the RACE reads were re-called with MiXCR into one record per CDR3 protein. These V and J calls derive from TCRdb rather than the authors' analysis. This sample has under 200,000 distinct CDR3 sequences; about 14% occur once, and the top ten carry about 1.7%.

The origin of this receptor is a woman aged 25-40 years with alopecia areata. Some clones in this sample may be carry-over from other donors' samples. This material consisted of whole blood, taken in connection with sensitization to the hapten diphenylcyclopropenone (DPC). The V and J genes are TRBV24-1 and TRBJ2-1; 11 positions match TRBD2. CDR3 region: CATSGTSGSSYNEQFF. CDR3 DNA sequence: TGTGCCACCAGCGGGACTAGCGGAAGCTCCTACAATGAGCAGTTCTTC.